Below, 5 T cell receptor beta chains from the same sample are listed, as sequenced in a study of cytomegalovirus exposure and HLA in healthy donors. PCR involved 60 Vbeta and 13 Jbeta primers. Generated by immunoSEQ multiplex PCR, the TCRdb table keeps only in-frame clones and is missing some. Of 90,000 to 100,000 clones listed, roughly 80% are singletons. Sequenced: PBMCs. The receptors originated from a man in his sixties in good health and CMV-seropositive.

This rearrangement joins TRBV11-2 to TRBJ2-7; TRBD1 matches at 9 bases. V was clipped by 8 bases and J by 4 bases; unmatched bases: 6. The germline CDR1 and CDR2 sequences are SGHAT and FQNNGV. CDR3 length: 13 amino acids. Here the CDR3 DNA reads TGTGCCAGCTGGGGACAGGGCCCTTACGAGCAGTACTTC. Protein product: CASWGQGPYEQYF.

The chain carries TRBV7-6 and TRBJ1-2, with TRBD1 matching over 8 bases. CDR3 length equals 18 residues. Germline V gene lookup returns CDR1 SGHVS and CDR2 FNYEAQ. Trimming took 5 bases from V and 6 from J; bases not matched to a gene: 20. CDR3 amino acids: CASSPAGFTGGTGDGYTF. CDR3 nucleotides: TGTGCCAGCAGCCCAGCGGGTTTCACAGGGGGTACGGGGGATGGCTACACCTTC.

The V call is TRBV6-5, the J call TRBJ1-1; D not resolved. From germline, CDR1 is MNHEY and CDR2 SVGAGI. V was pared by 5 bases and J by 5 bases, with 12 bases between. This CDR3 has 13 amino acids. The CDR3 here is CASSGPIGTEAFF. CDR3 coding DNA: TGTGCCAGCAGTGGGCCCATAGGAACTGAAGCTTTCTTT.

This clone was recorded at least ten times. The chain links TRBV27 to TRBJ1-1; the match to TRBD1 covers 7 bases. Germline CDR1 MNHEY, CDR2 SMNVEV (reference sequence). Trimming cost V 6 bases and J 0 bases; bases outside gene matches: 7. This CDR3 is built from 15 residues. The DNA for the CDR3 is TGTGCCAGCAGGCCGGGACAGACCATGAACACTGAAGCTTTCTTT. Protein: CASRPGQTMNTEAFF.

The rearrangement joins TRBV4-1 to TRBJ1-5; D remains ambiguous. Germline CDR1 and CDR2: MGHRA and YSYEKL. The V end lost 1 base, the J end lost 2 bases, and 9 bases lay between the germline ends. The CDR3 is 15 amino acids. The CDR3 sequence is CASSQGGLGNQPQHF. The DNA of the CDR3 is TGCGCCAGCAGCCAAGGAGGCCTTGGCAATCAGCCCCAGCATTTT.